The rows below give T cell receptor beta chains drawn from one sample of a study of T cells after yellow fever vaccination. MiXCR, run by TCRdb on the 5' RACE reads, gives a single entry per CDR3 protein. Here the sample spans around 320,000 distinct CDR3 sequences, over 3.5% being singletons. The specimen was PBMCs, collected 15 days after the yellow fever booster vaccination. Receptor source: a young man who received the YFV17D yellow fever vaccine. CDR3s include the opening cysteine and the closing phenylalanine or tryptophan. A D gene is named only where the DNA matches it firmly. Clone size is not always given. Where it is, it says once, few, many or a class for expanded clones.

V gene: TRBV9
CDR3 length: 14
clone size: many
J gene: TRBJ2-3
D gene: TRBD2
CDR3 protein: CASTGLAPTDTQYF
CDR3 DNA: TGTGCCAGCACGGGACTAGCCCCCACAGATACGCAGTATTTT

V gene: TRBV29-1
CDR3 length: 12
clone size: many
J gene: TRBJ2-3
D gene: NA
CDR3 protein: CSVEKTQDTQYF
CDR3 DNA: TGCAGCGTTGAAAAGACACAGGATACGCAGTATTTT

V gene: TRBV5-1
CDR3 length: 14
clone size: few
J gene: TRBJ1-1
D gene: NA
CDR3 protein: CASSRETGNTEAFF
CDR3 DNA: TGCGCCAGCAGCCGGGAGACAGGGAACACTGAAGCTTTCTTT

V gene: TRBV27
CDR3 length: 12
clone size: many
J gene: TRBJ2-1
D gene: TRBD2
CDR3 protein: CASSSLAAEQFF
CDR3 DNA: TGTGCCAGCAGTTCCCTAGCGGCTGAGCAGTTCTTC

V gene: TRBV6-5
CDR3 length: 14
clone size: many
J gene: TRBJ2-5
D gene: NA
CDR3 protein: CASSYSIGKETQYF
CDR3 DNA: TGTGCCAGCAGTTACTCGATAGGGAAAGAGACCCAGTACTTC

V gene: TRBV10-1
CDR3 length: 16
clone size: many
J gene: TRBJ2-3
D gene: TRBD2
CDR3 protein: CASSDVQRGVVNTQYF
CDR3 DNA: TGCGCCAGCAGTGATGTCCAGCGGGGGGTTGTGAATACGCAGTATTTT

V gene: TRBV6-6
CDR3 length: 14
clone size: many
J gene: TRBJ2-4
D gene: TRBD2
CDR3 protein: CASTTSEAKNIQYF
CDR3 DNA: TGTGCCAGCACAACTAGCGAAGCCAAAAACATTCAGTACTTC

V gene: TRBV4-1
CDR3 length: 15
clone size: many
J gene: TRBJ2-2
D gene: NA
CDR3 protein: CASSQANRRSGELFF
CDR3 DNA: TGCGCCAGCAGCCAAGCGAACAGGCGGTCCGGGGAGCTGTTTTTT

V gene: TRBV12-3/TRBV12-4
CDR3 length: 15
clone size: NA
J gene: TRBJ1-6
D gene: TRBD1
CDR3 protein: CASRGQGGIDSPLHF
CDR3 DNA: TGTGCCAGCAGGGGACAGGGTGGAATTGATTCACCCCTCCACTTT

V gene: TRBV7-3
CDR3 length: 16
clone size: many
J gene: TRBJ2-1
D gene: NA
CDR3 protein: CASSSLDLTVYNEQFF
CDR3 DNA: TGTGCCAGCAGCTCCTTAGACCTCACCGTTTACAATGAGCAGTTCTTC

V gene: TRBV29-1
CDR3 length: 14
clone size: few
J gene: TRBJ2-7
D gene: TRBD1
CDR3 protein: CSASGTVSSYEQYF
CDR3 DNA: TGCAGCGCATCCGGGACAGTGAGCTCCTACGAGCAGTACTTC

V gene: TRBV19
CDR3 length: 14
clone size: few
J gene: TRBJ2-2
D gene: NA
CDR3 protein: CASSSFGRTGELFF
CDR3 DNA: TGTGCCAGTAGCTCGTTCGGGAGAACCGGGGAGCTGTTTTTT